The next 22 T cell receptor beta chains were all read from a single sample in a study of blood T cell dynamics during melanoma immunotherapy. Documented time point: week 3, after first cycle of checkpoint inhibitor. TCRdb's copy holds only in-frame clones and misses some; the assay was immunoSEQ multiplex PCR. Of around 12,000 clones listed, roughly 84% are singletons. The sample in question was blood, obtained from a patient treated with checkpoint blockade. The receptors derive from a human donor with melanoma.

This clone was counted a single time. V usage is TRBV19 and J usage is TRBJ2-2, with TRBD2 as a possible D gene (5 bases). The V gene's germline CDR1 is LNHDA and CDR2 SQIVND (reference sequence). V was trimmed by 6 bases and J by 3 bases, leaving 17 bases between them. CDR3 length: 16 amino acids. The CDR3 DNA sequence: TGTGCCAGTAGCCAAGGACTCAACGGGGACACCGGGGAGCTGTTTTTT. This translates into CASSQGLNGDTGELFF. Full variable domain (remainder filled in from reference TRBV19 and TRBJ2-2): DGGITQSPKYLFRKEGQNVTLSCEQNLNHDAMYWYRQDPGQGLRLIYYSQIVNDFQKGDIAEGYSVSREKKESFPLTVTSAQKNPTAFYLCASSQGLNGDTGELFFGEGSRLTVL.

With regard to this clone: The sample has other DNA sequences that encode this CDR3 too. The V gene is TRBV30, the J gene TRBJ2-5; D may match TRBD1 or TRBD2 (6 bases each). V was pared by 4 bases and J by 1 base, with 16 bases between. Germline CDR1 reads GTSNPN; CDR2 reads SVGIG (reference sequence). The CDR3 totals 15 residues. CDR3 loop: CAWTGTGGLQETQYF. In DNA form, the CDR3 reads TGTGCCTGGACAGGGACTGGGGGGCTCCAAGAGACCCAGTACTTC.

The chain combines TRBV7-2 with TRBJ2-7, with 7 positions matching TRBD2. This CDR3 has 15 residues. V gave up 2 bases and J gave up 6 bases; unmatched junction bases: 10. Germline V gives CDR1 SGHTA, CDR2 FQGNSA. The CDR3 protein is CASSLMGRGKGEQYF. The CDR3, as DNA: TGTGCCAGCAGCTTAATGGGGCGGGGGAAAGGCGAGCAGTACTTC.

The rearrangement joins TRBV10-1 to TRBJ2-5; D uncertain. Trimming pared 6 bases from V and 5 bases from J, leaving 1 base between. Germline values: CDR1 WNHNN, CDR2 SYGVQD (reference sequence). CDR3 size: 9 residues. This CDR3 is CASRETQYF. The CDR3 nucleotides are TGCGCCAGCAGGGAGACCCAGTACTTC.

This chain links TRBV5-1 with TRBJ2-1; the D gene is possibly TRBD1 (5 bases). CDR3 length: 17 amino acids. Trimming shortened V by 8 bases and J by 0 bases, and 21 bases separated the two germline ends. CDR1 is SGHRS and CDR2 is YFSETQ in the germline V gene. In DNA, the CDR3 is TGCGCCAGTAGGGCCAGATTCTCCGACAGCTCCTACAATGAGCAGTTCTTC. Its protein is CASRARFSDSSYNEQFF.

The V gene is TRBV6-6, the J gene TRBJ2-1, with TRBD2 matching 7 bases. Trimming removed 2 bases from V and 8 bases from J; junction bases left unmatched: 12. Germline V gene lookup returns CDR1 MNHNY and CDR2 SVGAGI (reference sequence). The CDR3 contains 16 residues. CDR3 sequence reads: CASSYGEGMGADEQFF. DNA of the CDR3: TGTGCCAGCAGTTACGGGGAGGGAATGGGCGCCGATGAGCAGTTCTTC.

This sequence joins TRBV15 and TRBJ1-2; D uncertain. CDR1 is LNHNV, CDR2 YYDKDF, per germline (reference sequence). V was shortened by 4 bases and J by 2 bases, with 8 bases between the two germline ends. This CDR3 comprises 13 residues. CDR3 nucleotides: TGTGCCACCAGCACCTCAGAAAACTATGGCTACACCTTC. Translated, it gives CATSTSENYGYTF.

The chain joins TRBV28 to TRBJ1-5; D is uncertain. CDR1 MDHEN and CDR2 SYDVKM come from the germline V gene. V lost 6 bases and J 4 bases, leaving 4 bases between the germline ends. The CDR3 contains 11 residues. The CDR3 DNA sequence: TGTGCCAGCAGCAGAAATCAGCCCCAGCATTTT. It translates to CASSRNQPQHF.

The chain is built from TRBV7-2 and TRBJ2-5, with D unresolved. The CDR3 has 14 residues. V was trimmed by 5 bases and J by 1 base, leaving 11 bases between them. CDR1 SGHTA and CDR2 FQGNSA come from the germline V gene. In DNA form, the CDR3 reads TGTGCCAGCAGCCCAATCCGGGCCCAAGAGACCCAGTACTTC. Its translation is CASSPIRAQETQYF.

This rearrangement joins TRBV6-1 to TRBJ1-1; D gene ambiguous. V was clipped by 3 bases and J by 8 bases, with 7 bases between them. In germline, CDR1 is MNHNS, CDR2 SASEGT. The CDR3 is made up of 11 amino acids. The CDR3 coding sequence is TGTGCCAGCAGTGACCGGGTGGAAGCTTTCTTT. Amino acid sequence: CASSDRVEAFF.

The chain has TRBV4-3 and TRBJ2-2; TRBD1 matches at 12 bases. Germline V gene data show CDR1 as LGHNA and CDR2 as YSLEER. There are 16 residues in the CDR3. The ends lost 4 bases at V and 5 bases at J; junction bases unmatched: 5. The CDR3 reads CASSPGTGGYTGELFF. The DNA for the CDR3 is TGCGCCAGCAGCCCTGGGACAGGGGGCTATACCGGGGAGCTGTTTTTT.

The table lists this clone with a count of one. The chain employs TRBV5-6 and TRBJ1-2; 8 bases fit TRBD1. The germline V gene encodes CDR1 SGHDT and CDR2 YYEEEE. This CDR3 comprises 16 residues. V trimming: 3 bases; J trimming: 3 bases; junction bases outside the gene matches: 10. In DNA form, the CDR3 reads TGTGCCAGCAGCTCCTTGGACAGGGAGGGGTACTATGGCTACACCTTC. Translated, it gives CASSSLDREGYYGYTF.

This clone came up once. The CDR3 DNA is TGTGCCAGTAGTTCCCGGCCCGGAAACACCATATATTTT. Residues: CASSSRPGNTIYF. The chain combines TRBV19 with TRBJ1-3; D not resolved. V lost 5 bases to trimming and J lost 4 bases, with 9 bases between them. The V gene's germline CDR1 is LNHDA and CDR2 SQIVND (reference sequence). The CDR3 consists of 13 residues.

The V call is TRBV4-1, the J call TRBJ2-5; D possibly corresponds to TRBD2 (6 bases). The germline V and J ends were trimmed by 3 bases and 1 base, with 12 bases remaining between them. Germline V gene sequence: CDR1 MGHRA, CDR2 YSYEKL. The CDR3 loop spans 15 amino acids. Written as DNA, the CDR3 is TGCGCCAGCAGCCATGGAGGGGATCTCCAAGAGACCCAGTACTTC. This gives the protein CASSHGGDLQETQYF.

The gene calls are TRBV5-6 and TRBJ1-1; possibly TRBD1 for D (6 bases). This CDR3 has 15 residues. CDR1 is SGHDT, CDR2 YYEEEE, per germline. Trimming pared 0 bases from V and 4 bases from J, leaving 13 bases between. CDR3 sequence (DNA): TGTGCCAGCAGCTTGGTGGGGGGGCCGGGCACTGAAGCTTTCTTT. Translated: CASSLVGGPGTEAFF.

This chain connects TRBV19 to TRBJ2-2; the match to TRBD1 covers 8 bases. The germline V gene has CDR1 LNHDA and CDR2 SQIVND (reference sequence). The V and J ends lost 8 bases and 5 bases, in that order; junction bases with no gene match: 10. This CDR3 has 15 residues. Here the CDR3 DNA reads TGTGCCAGTGTCGCAGGGGGCGAATCGACCGGGGAGCTGTTTTTT. Its translation: CASVAGGESTGELFF.

V and J are TRBV7-7 and TRBJ1-2; D is ambiguous. CDR1 and CDR2 from the germline V gene are SSHAT and FNYEAQ (reference sequence). This CDR3 spans 17 amino acids. V was shortened by 7 bases and J by 2 bases, with 23 bases between the two germline ends. CDR3 region: CASTLGYTYTRNYGYTF. CDR3 nucleotide sequence: TGTGCCAGCACCCTGGGGTACACCTATACCCGGAACTATGGCTACACCTTC.

This clone was counted only a few times. This chain joins TRBV7-2 and TRBJ2-4; D is unresolved. CDR1 is SGHTA and CDR2 is FQGNSA in the germline V gene. The CDR3 loop spans 17 amino acids. V lost 1 base and J 5 bases, leaving 18 bases between the germline ends. DNA of the CDR3: TGTGCCAGCAGCTTAGATCCAACCCCTACATTACAAAACATTCAGTACTTC. This encodes CASSLDPTPTLQNIQYF.

This clone was found once. V usage is TRBV5-4 and J usage is TRBJ2-3, with TRBD2 identical over 9 bases. The junction had 4 bases not matched to a gene; V was cut back by 4 bases and J by 1 base. The CDR3 sequence is 15 residues long. Germline V gene sequence: CDR1 SGHNT, CDR2 YYREEE (reference sequence). CDR3 nucleotides: TGTGCCAGCAGCGTAGCGGGGGCGGGCACAGATACGCAGTATTTT. This sequence encodes CASSVAGAGTDTQYF.

The V gene is TRBV7-2, the J gene TRBJ1-2, with D tentatively TRBD1 (5 bases). Germline CDR1 reads SGHTA; CDR2 reads FQGNSA. Trimming cost V 1 base and J 8 bases, with 17 bases left between them. The CDR3 is 15 residues long. The CDR3 coding sequence is TGTGCCAGCAGCTTAGATGCTGGGGGAGTAGGAGGCTACACCTTC. It specifies CASSLDAGGVGGYTF.

The rearrangement links TRBV6-4 to TRBJ2-2; D possibly corresponds to TRBD1 (6 bases). V shed 4 bases and J shed 3 bases, with 6 bases lying between them. The CDR3 is 13 residues long. Per the germline V gene, CDR1 is MRHNA and CDR2 is SNTAGT. The CDR3 DNA reads as TGTGCCAGCAGTGCAGGGGACACCGGGGAGCTGTTTTTT. Translated, it gives CASSAGDTGELFF.

This clone was seen only once. The gene calls are TRBV7-9 and TRBJ2-1; the D gene is possibly TRBD1 (7 bases). Germline loops: CDR1 SEHNR, CDR2 FQNEAQ (reference sequence). There are 14 residues in the CDR3. Trimming removed 7 bases at V and 3 bases at J, with 13 bases between. The CDR3 loop is CASNPGGFYNEQFF. In DNA form, the CDR3 reads TGTGCCAGCAACCCAGGGGGGTTCTACAATGAGCAGTTCTTC.